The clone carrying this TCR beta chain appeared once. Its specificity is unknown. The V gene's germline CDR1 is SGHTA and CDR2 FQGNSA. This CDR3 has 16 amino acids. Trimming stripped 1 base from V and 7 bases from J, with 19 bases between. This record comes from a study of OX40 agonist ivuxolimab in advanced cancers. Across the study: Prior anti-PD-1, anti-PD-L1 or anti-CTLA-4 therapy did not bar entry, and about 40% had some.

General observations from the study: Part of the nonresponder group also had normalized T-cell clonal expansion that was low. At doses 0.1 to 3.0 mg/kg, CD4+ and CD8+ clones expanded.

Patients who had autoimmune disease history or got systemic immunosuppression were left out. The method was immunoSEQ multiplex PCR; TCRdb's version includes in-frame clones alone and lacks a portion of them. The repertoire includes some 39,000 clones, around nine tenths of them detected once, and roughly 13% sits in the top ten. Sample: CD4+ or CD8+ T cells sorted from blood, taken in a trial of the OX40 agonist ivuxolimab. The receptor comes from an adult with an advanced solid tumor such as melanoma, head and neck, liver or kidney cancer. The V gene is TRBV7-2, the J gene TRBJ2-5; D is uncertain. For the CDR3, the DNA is TGTGCCAGCAGCTTAGTTCCGAGTTCGCTGTGGGGGACCCAGTACTTC. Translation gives CASSLVPSSLWGTQYF.